This is a list of T cell receptor beta chains from one sample in a study of breast tumors, draining lymph nodes, adjacent tissues. MiXCR was run by TCRdb on the multiplex PCR reads, yielding one entry per CDR3 protein. This sample carries 290,000 or so distinct CDR3 sequences, roughly 30% of them seen once, and the ten largest clones take over 0.95%. The sequenced material came from axillary lymph node tissue. These receptors were collected from a female donor with breast cancer. Some clones in this sample may be carry-over from other donors' samples. The CDR3 runs from the conserved cysteine through the conserved F or W. Fields, in order: J gene, D gene, clone size, V gene, CDR3 DNA, CDR3 protein. The D gene is left open where the match is weak. Clone size appears in some rows only: once, few, many, or a class for an expanded clone.

j_call: TRBJ2-3
d_call: TRBD2
clone_size: many
v_call: TRBV9
cdr3_nt: TGTGCCAGCAGCTTGACCGGGACTAGCGGGAGGAGAGATACGCAGTATTTT
cdr3_aa: CASSLTGTSGRRDTQYF

j_call: TRBJ2-7
d_call: -
clone_size: few
v_call: TRBV6-6
cdr3_nt: TGTGCCAGCAGTCACTCACGGGACGTGGGCGAGCAGTACTTC
cdr3_aa: CASSHSRDVGEQYF

j_call: TRBJ2-1
d_call: -
clone_size: many
v_call: TRBV11-2
cdr3_nt: TGTGCCAGCAGCCCACAGGGACAAGGCCGCAATGAGCAGTTCTTC
cdr3_aa: CASSPQGQGRNEQFF

j_call: TRBJ2-3
d_call: TRBD2
clone_size: -
v_call: TRBV10-3
cdr3_nt: TGTGCCATCAGTGGGACTAGCGGGAGAGTAGCGGAGCAGTATTTT
cdr3_aa: CAISGTSGRVAEQYF

j_call: TRBJ2-1
d_call: -
clone_size: many
v_call: TRBV13
cdr3_nt: TGTGCCAGCGGGAGGTTGGAAGGGCGGTTCAATGAGCAGTTCTTC
cdr3_aa: CASGRLEGRFNEQFF

j_call: TRBJ2-7
d_call: -
clone_size: many
v_call: TRBV5-5
cdr3_nt: TGTGCCAGCAGCTTACCGTTGGACTACCCCTACGAGCAGTACTTC
cdr3_aa: CASSLPLDYPYEQYF

j_call: TRBJ2-2
d_call: -
clone_size: many
v_call: TRBV5-1
cdr3_nt: TGCGCCAGCAACGTGAACACCGGGGAGCTGTTTTTT
cdr3_aa: CASNVNTGELFF

j_call: TRBJ2-7
d_call: TRBD2
clone_size: many
v_call: TRBV7-2
cdr3_nt: TGTGCCAGCAGCTCCCAACTAGCGGGATCCCACGAGCAGTACTTC
cdr3_aa: CASSSQLAGSHEQYF

j_call: TRBJ1-6
d_call: TRBD1
clone_size: many
v_call: TRBV11-3
cdr3_nt: TGTGCCAGCAACGGACAGGCTAGTCCGAGCTCCTATAATTCACCCCTCCACTTT
cdr3_aa: CASNGQASPSSYNSPLHF

j_call: TRBJ2-2
d_call: -
clone_size: many
v_call: TRBV5-1
cdr3_nt: TGCGCCAGCAGCTTGGGCAGCACGAACACCGGGGAGCTGTTTTTT
cdr3_aa: CASSLGSTNTGELFF

j_call: TRBJ2-1
d_call: -
clone_size: few
v_call: TRBV9
cdr3_nt: TGTGCCAGCAGCCCCCGGACCGATATCTACAATGAGCCGTTCTTC
cdr3_aa: CASSPRTDIYNEPFF

j_call: TRBJ2-1
d_call: -
clone_size: -
v_call: TRBV12-5
cdr3_nt: TGTGCTAGTAGTTTGGCCACCGGGACTCTTTCCAATGAGCAGTTCTTC
cdr3_aa: CASSLATGTLSNEQFF

j_call: TRBJ2-3
d_call: TRBD2
clone_size: -
v_call: TRBV29-1
cdr3_nt: TGCAGCAGCCAAGAGCTAGCGGGAAGTATGGCAGATACGCAGTATTTT
cdr3_aa: CSSQELAGSMADTQYF

j_call: TRBJ2-1
d_call: -
clone_size: many
v_call: TRBV7-2
cdr3_nt: TGTGCCAGCAGCTTAGTGGCCCGGGGGACCAACAATGAGCAGTTCTTC
cdr3_aa: CASSLVARGTNNEQFF

j_call: TRBJ2-6
d_call: -
clone_size: many
v_call: TRBV2
cdr3_nt: TGTGCCAGCGCGTCGGAAAGCTCTGGGGCCAACGTCCTGACTTTC
cdr3_aa: CASASESSGANVLTF

j_call: TRBJ1-2
d_call: -
clone_size: few
v_call: TRBV30
cdr3_nt: TGTGCCTGGAGCCAGCGGGGCGAGAGCAACTATGGCTACACCTTC
cdr3_aa: CAWSQRGESNYGYTF

j_call: TRBJ2-3
d_call: TRBD1
clone_size: many
v_call: TRBV7-6
cdr3_nt: TGTGCCAGCAGCCCGGACAGGGTATCGACAGATACGCAGTATTTT
cdr3_aa: CASSPDRVSTDTQYF

j_call: TRBJ1-2
d_call: -
clone_size: -
v_call: TRBV29-1
cdr3_nt: TGCCCCAGCAGCCAAGATAGGGGCGGGAACTATGGCTACACCTTC
cdr3_aa: CPSSQDRGGNYGYTF

j_call: TRBJ2-2
d_call: -
clone_size: -
v_call: TRBV20-1
cdr3_nt: TGCAGTGCTAGAGATGTTCCAGGCGCGACCACCGGGGAGCTGTTTTTT
cdr3_aa: CSARDVPGATTGELFF

j_call: TRBJ2-7
d_call: -
clone_size: many
v_call: TRBV11-2
cdr3_nt: TGTGCCAGCAGCTTGAACAGTGTTAACGAGCAGTACTTC
cdr3_aa: CASSLNSVNEQYF

j_call: TRBJ2-6
d_call: TRBD1
clone_size: -
v_call: TRBV2
cdr3_nt: TGTGCCAGCCATACGGGACAGGGGGGCTCTGGGGCCAACGTCCTGACTTTC
cdr3_aa: CASHTGQGGSGANVLTF

j_call: TRBJ2-2
d_call: TRBD1
clone_size: -
v_call: TRBV2
cdr3_nt: TGTGCCAGCAGGACAGGGGGGGCGCGGTATGGGGAGCTGTTTTTT
cdr3_aa: CASRTGGARYGELFF

j_call: TRBJ2-1
d_call: TRBD1
clone_size: many
v_call: TRBV5-8
cdr3_nt: TGTGCCAGCAGCTCCGGGACGGGACAGGGCTTCTATGAGCAGTTCTTC
cdr3_aa: CASSSGTGQGFYEQFF

j_call: TRBJ1-2
d_call: -
clone_size: -
v_call: TRBV12-3/TRBV12-4
cdr3_nt: TGTGCCAGCAGCCACACCCTGGAAAATCGAGGTTATGGCTACACCTTC
cdr3_aa: CASSHTLENRGYGYTF

j_call: TRBJ2-7
d_call: -
clone_size: few
v_call: TRBV20-1
cdr3_nt: TGCAGTGCTAGAGATGAAGGGCCGGGACTCGCCAACCCGCCTGTCTTC
cdr3_aa: CSARDEGPGLANPPVF

j_call: TRBJ1-1
d_call: -
clone_size: -
v_call: TRBV5-6
cdr3_nt: TGTGCCAGCAGCTTGGAGCGTGGCACTGAAGCTTTCTTT
cdr3_aa: CASSLERGTEAFF

j_call: TRBJ2-7
d_call: TRBD1
clone_size: -
v_call: TRBV19
cdr3_nt: TGTGCCAGTAGTATAGATCTGGGGGGGACAGGGATCCACGAGCAGTACTTC
cdr3_aa: CASSIDLGGTGIHEQYF

j_call: TRBJ1-4
d_call: -
clone_size: many
v_call: TRBV7-9
cdr3_nt: TGTGCCAGCAGCTTAGATGGACAGCCTAATGAAAAACTGTTTTTT
cdr3_aa: CASSLDGQPNEKLFF

j_call: TRBJ2-5
d_call: -
clone_size: -
v_call: TRBV20-1
cdr3_nt: TGCAGTGCTAGTATCAGGGGTGGAGAGACCCAGTACTTC
cdr3_aa: CSASIRGGETQYF

j_call: TRBJ2-4
d_call: TRBD2
clone_size: -
v_call: TRBV2
cdr3_nt: TGTGCCAACAGTGAAGTTGCAGGGCGGCGGGAGCGGTACTTC
cdr3_aa: CANSEVAGRRERYF

j_call: TRBJ2-4
d_call: -
clone_size: many
v_call: TRBV10-2
cdr3_nt: TGCGCCAGCAGGGACCGACAGGTGGGGAAAAACATTCAGTACTTC
cdr3_aa: CASRDRQVGKNIQYF

j_call: TRBJ2-1
d_call: -
clone_size: -
v_call: TRBV6-1
cdr3_nt: TGTGCCAGCAGTGGGGGAACCCGCTCCTACAATGAGCAGTTCTTC
cdr3_aa: CASSGGTRSYNEQFF

j_call: TRBJ2-7
d_call: -
clone_size: many
v_call: TRBV20-1
cdr3_nt: TGCAGTTCATCACCCCCTTCGGAGCAGCGCGAGCAGTACTTC
cdr3_aa: CSSSPPSEQREQYF

j_call: TRBJ2-7
d_call: -
clone_size: many
v_call: TRBV11-2
cdr3_nt: TGTGCCAGCAGCTTGGGGGATTTCTACGAGCAGTACTTC
cdr3_aa: CASSLGDFYEQYF

j_call: TRBJ2-1
d_call: -
clone_size: many
v_call: TRBV14
cdr3_nt: TGTGCCAGCAGCCAAGATCTCGGAAATGAGCAGTTCTTC
cdr3_aa: CASSQDLGNEQFF

j_call: TRBJ2-1
d_call: -
clone_size: many
v_call: TRBV15
cdr3_nt: TGTGCCACCAGCAGAAAGGTGGACAATGAGCAGTTCTTC
cdr3_aa: CATSRKVDNEQFF

j_call: TRBJ2-5
d_call: TRBD2
clone_size: many
v_call: TRBV20-1
cdr3_nt: TGCAGTGCTAGAGTTCCGGGAGGGGGAGAGACCCAGTACTTC
cdr3_aa: CSARVPGGGETQYF

j_call: TRBJ2-1
d_call: TRBD2
clone_size: -
v_call: TRBV10-2
cdr3_nt: TGCGCCAGCAGTGGTAGCGGGGGACCCTACAATGAGCAGTTCTTC
cdr3_aa: CASSGSGGPYNEQFF

j_call: TRBJ1-1
d_call: TRBD1
clone_size: -
v_call: TRBV6-1
cdr3_nt: TGTGCCAGCAGGTGGACAGGGGGCTCGACTGAAGCTTTCTTT
cdr3_aa: CASRWTGGSTEAFF

j_call: TRBJ2-5
d_call: TRBD2
clone_size: many
v_call: TRBV29-1
cdr3_nt: TGCAGCGTTGATACTAGCGGGAGGCAAGAGACCCAGTACTTC
cdr3_aa: CSVDTSGRQETQYF

j_call: TRBJ1-1
d_call: TRBD1
clone_size: -
v_call: TRBV7-2
cdr3_nt: TGTGCCAACAGCTTACGTGGGACAGCTGCCACTGAAGCTTTCTTT
cdr3_aa: CANSLRGTAATEAFF

j_call: TRBJ2-7
d_call: -
clone_size: -
v_call: TRBV9
cdr3_nt: TGCGCCAGCGGCCCCGGGACTGCCCGATACGAGCAGTACTTC
cdr3_aa: CASGPGTARYEQYF

j_call: TRBJ2-5
d_call: -
clone_size: many
v_call: TRBV6-2/TRBV6-3
cdr3_nt: TGTGCCAGCAGTTCCGCTAACTTTCAAGAGACCCAGTACTTC
cdr3_aa: CASSSANFQETQYF

j_call: TRBJ2-5
d_call: -
clone_size: many
v_call: TRBV27
cdr3_nt: TGTGCCAGCAGTTCCCGGGGACGGACCCAAGAGACCCAGTACTTC
cdr3_aa: CASSSRGRTQETQYF

j_call: TRBJ2-5
d_call: -
clone_size: many
v_call: TRBV5-8
cdr3_nt: TGTGCCAGCAGCTTGGCCGGGGCACAGCAAGAGACCCAGTACTTC
cdr3_aa: CASSLAGAQQETQYF

j_call: TRBJ2-2
d_call: TRBD2
clone_size: many
v_call: TRBV20-1
cdr3_nt: TGCAGTGCCCAAGGGACTAGCGCGAACACCGGGGAGCTGTTTTTT
cdr3_aa: CSAQGTSANTGELFF

j_call: TRBJ2-2
d_call: TRBD2
clone_size: -
v_call: TRBV7-8
cdr3_nt: TGTGCCAGCAGCTTGAAGGTGACTAGCGCGAACACCGGGGAGCTGTTTTTT
cdr3_aa: CASSLKVTSANTGELFF

j_call: TRBJ2-7
d_call: -
clone_size: many
v_call: TRBV20-1
cdr3_nt: TGCAGTGCTAGACCGGTCGGCGCCGAGCAGTACTTC
cdr3_aa: CSARPVGAEQYF

j_call: TRBJ1-2
d_call: -
clone_size: few
v_call: TRBV30
cdr3_nt: TGTGCCTGGACCCTCCCCGGGCCTCATGGCTACACCTTC
cdr3_aa: CAWTLPGPHGYTF

j_call: TRBJ1-6
d_call: TRBD1
clone_size: -
v_call: TRBV7-2
cdr3_nt: TGTGTCAGCAGCCGGGACAGAGCAGACGATTCACCCCTCCACTTT
cdr3_aa: CVSSRDRADDSPLHF

j_call: TRBJ1-2
d_call: TRBD1
clone_size: few
v_call: TRBV30
cdr3_nt: TGTGCCTCTCCGGGACAGGGGTCCCTTTATGGCTACACCTTC
cdr3_aa: CASPGQGSLYGYTF

j_call: TRBJ2-1
d_call: -
clone_size: many
v_call: TRBV20-1
cdr3_nt: TGCAGTGCTAGACGGGGGGCCTCAAGCTCCTACAATGAGCAGTTCTTC
cdr3_aa: CSARRGASSSYNEQFF

j_call: TRBJ2-3
d_call: -
clone_size: many
v_call: TRBV2
cdr3_nt: TGTGCCAGCAGTTGGGGCGTGATTACTAGCACAGATACGCAGTATTTT
cdr3_aa: CASSWGVITSTDTQYF

j_call: TRBJ1-2
d_call: -
clone_size: many
v_call: TRBV6-5
cdr3_nt: TGTGCCAGCAGAGCGAGGGGTGGTGGCTACACCTTC
cdr3_aa: CASRARGGGYTF